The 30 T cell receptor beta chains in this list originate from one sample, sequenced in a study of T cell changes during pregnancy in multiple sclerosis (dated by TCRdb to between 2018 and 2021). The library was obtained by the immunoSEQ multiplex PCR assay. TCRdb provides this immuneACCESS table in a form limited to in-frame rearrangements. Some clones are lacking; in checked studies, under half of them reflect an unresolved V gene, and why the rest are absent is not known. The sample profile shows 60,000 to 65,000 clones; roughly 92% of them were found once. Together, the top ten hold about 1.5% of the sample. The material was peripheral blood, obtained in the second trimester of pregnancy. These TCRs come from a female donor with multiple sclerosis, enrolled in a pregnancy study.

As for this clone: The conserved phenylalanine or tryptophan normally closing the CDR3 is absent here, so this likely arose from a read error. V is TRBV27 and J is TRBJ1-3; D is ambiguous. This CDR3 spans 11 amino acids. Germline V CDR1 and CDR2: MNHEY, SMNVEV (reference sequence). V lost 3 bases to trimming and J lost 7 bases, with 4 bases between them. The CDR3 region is CASSFGNTIYL. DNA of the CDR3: TGTGCCAGCAGTTTTGGTAACACCATATATCTT.

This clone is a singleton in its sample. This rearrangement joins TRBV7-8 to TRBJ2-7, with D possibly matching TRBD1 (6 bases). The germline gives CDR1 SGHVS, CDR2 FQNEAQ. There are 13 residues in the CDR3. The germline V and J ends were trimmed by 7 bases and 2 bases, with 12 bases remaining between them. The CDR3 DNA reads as TGTGCCAGCAAAAGGACAGCTACCTACGAGCAGTACTTC. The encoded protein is CASKRTATYEQYF.

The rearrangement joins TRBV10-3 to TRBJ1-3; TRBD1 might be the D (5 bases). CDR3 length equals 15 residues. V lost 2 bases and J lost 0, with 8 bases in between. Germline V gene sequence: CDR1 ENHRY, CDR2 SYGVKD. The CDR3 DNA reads TGTGCCATCAGTGAGGGGGCGGCCTCTGGAAACACCATATATTTT. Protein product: CAISEGAASGNTIYF.

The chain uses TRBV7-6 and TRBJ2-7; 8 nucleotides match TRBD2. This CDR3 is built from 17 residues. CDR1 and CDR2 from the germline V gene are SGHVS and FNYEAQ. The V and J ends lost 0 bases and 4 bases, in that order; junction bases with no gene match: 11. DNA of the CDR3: TGTGCCAGCAGCTTAGCTCTCGGGGGGGGACGGTATTACGAGCAGTACTTC. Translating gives CASSLALGGGRYYEQYF. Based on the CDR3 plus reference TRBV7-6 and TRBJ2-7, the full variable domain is GAGVSQSPRYKVTKRGQDVALRCDPISGHVSLYWYRQALGQGPEFLTYFNYEAQQDKSGLPNDRFSAERPEGSISTLTIQRTEQRDSAMYRCASSLALGGGRYYEQYFGPGTRLTVT.

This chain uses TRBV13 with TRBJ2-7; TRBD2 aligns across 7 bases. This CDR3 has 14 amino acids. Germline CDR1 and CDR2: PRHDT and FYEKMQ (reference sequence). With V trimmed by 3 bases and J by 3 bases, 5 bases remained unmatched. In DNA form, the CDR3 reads TGTGCCAGCAGCTTTTCCCCGGGGGGCTACGAGCAGTACTTC. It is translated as CASSFSPGGYEQYF.

CDR3 bases: TGTGCCAGCAGCCCGACGAAGGCGGGAGCTAAGTTCTTC. Translation: CASSPTKAGAKFF. This sequence joins TRBV11-3 and TRBJ2-1; 7 bases fit TRBD2. V was clipped by 5 bases and J by 14 bases; unmatched bases: 12. Germline V gene lookup returns CDR1 SGHNT and CDR2 YENEEA. The CDR3 loop spans 13 amino acids.

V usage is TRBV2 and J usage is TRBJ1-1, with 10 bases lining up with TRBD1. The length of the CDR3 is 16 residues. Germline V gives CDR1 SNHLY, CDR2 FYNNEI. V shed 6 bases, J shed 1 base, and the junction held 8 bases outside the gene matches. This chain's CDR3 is CASRAGTGDGNTEAFF. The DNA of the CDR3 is TGTGCCAGCAGAGCCGGGACAGGGGACGGGAACACTGAAGCTTTCTTT. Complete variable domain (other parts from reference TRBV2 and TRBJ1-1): EPEVTQTPSHQVTQMGQEVILRCVPISNHLYFYWYRQILGQKVEFLVSFYNNEISEKSEIFDDQFSVERPDGSNFTLKIRSTKLEDSAMYFCASRAGTGDGNTEAFFGQGTRLTVV.

The CDR3 DNA sequence: TGTGCCAGCAGCCAAGATAGGACTCACCCCCTGAATGAGCAGTTCTTC. It yields the protein CASSQDRTHPLNEQFF. The rearrangement joins TRBV4-2 to TRBJ2-1, with a tentative D call TRBD2 (5 bases). The CDR3 sequence is 16 residues long. Trimming cost V 0 bases and J 7 bases, with 16 bases left between them. In germline, CDR1 is LGHNA, CDR2 YNFKEQ.

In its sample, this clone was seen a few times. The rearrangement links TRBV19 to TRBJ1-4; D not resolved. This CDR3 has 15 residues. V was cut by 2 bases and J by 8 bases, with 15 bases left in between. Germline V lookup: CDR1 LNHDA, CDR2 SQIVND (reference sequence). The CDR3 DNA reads TGTGCCAGTAGTATATTTGCAAATCGAGTAGAAAAACTGTTTTTT. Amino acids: CASSIFANRVEKLFF.

The CDR3 reads CAWSVIGVMATEAFF. The CDR3 DNA sequence: TGTGCCTGGAGTGTAATAGGGGTGATGGCCACTGAAGCTTTCTTT. The chain couples TRBV30 to TRBJ1-1; D might be TRBD1 (5 bases). V lost 0 bases to trimming and J lost 4 bases, with 15 bases between them. The CDR3 length is 15 residues. In germline, CDR1 is GTSNPN, CDR2 SVGIG (reference sequence).

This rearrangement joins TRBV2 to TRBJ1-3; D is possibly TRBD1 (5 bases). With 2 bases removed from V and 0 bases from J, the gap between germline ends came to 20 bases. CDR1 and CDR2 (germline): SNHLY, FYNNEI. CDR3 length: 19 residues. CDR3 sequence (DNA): TGTGCCAGCAGTGAACGGGTTAAGGGGCGCGGCTCCTCTGGAAACACCATATATTTT. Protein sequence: CASSERVKGRGSSGNTIYF. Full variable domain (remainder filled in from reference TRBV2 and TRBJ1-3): EPEVTQTPSHQVTQMGQEVILRCVPISNHLYFYWYRQILGQKVEFLVSFYNNEISEKSEIFDDQFSVERPDGSNFTLKIRSTKLEDSAMYFCASSERVKGRGSSGNTIYFGEGSWLTVV.

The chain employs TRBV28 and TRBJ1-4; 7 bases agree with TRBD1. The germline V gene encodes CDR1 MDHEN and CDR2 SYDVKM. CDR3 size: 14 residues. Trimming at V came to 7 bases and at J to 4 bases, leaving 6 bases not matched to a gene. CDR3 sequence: CASTEQGLNEKLFF. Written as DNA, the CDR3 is TGTGCCAGCACCGAACAGGGGCTTAATGAAAAACTGTTTTTT.

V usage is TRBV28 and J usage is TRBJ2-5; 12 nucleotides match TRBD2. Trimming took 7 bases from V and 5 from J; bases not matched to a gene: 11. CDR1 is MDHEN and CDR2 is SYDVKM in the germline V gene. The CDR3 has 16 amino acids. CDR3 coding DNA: TGTGCCAGCACGTCTAGCGGGAGGGCTGCTGGGGAGACCCAGTACTTC. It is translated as CASTSSGRAAGETQYF.

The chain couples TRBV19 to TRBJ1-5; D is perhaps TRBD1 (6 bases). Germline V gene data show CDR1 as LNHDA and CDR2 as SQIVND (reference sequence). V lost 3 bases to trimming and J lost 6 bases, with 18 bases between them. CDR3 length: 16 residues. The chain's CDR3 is CASSMLGDKRVQPQHF. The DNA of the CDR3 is TGTGCCAGTAGTATGCTCGGGGACAAAAGGGTTCAGCCCCAGCATTTT.

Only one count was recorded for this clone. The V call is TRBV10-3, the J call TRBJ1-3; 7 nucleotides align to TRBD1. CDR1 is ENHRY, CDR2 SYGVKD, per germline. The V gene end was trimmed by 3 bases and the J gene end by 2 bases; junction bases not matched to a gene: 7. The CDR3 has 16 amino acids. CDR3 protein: CAISDGTARAGNTIYF. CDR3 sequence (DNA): TGTGCCATCAGTGACGGGACAGCTAGGGCTGGAAACACCATATATTTT.

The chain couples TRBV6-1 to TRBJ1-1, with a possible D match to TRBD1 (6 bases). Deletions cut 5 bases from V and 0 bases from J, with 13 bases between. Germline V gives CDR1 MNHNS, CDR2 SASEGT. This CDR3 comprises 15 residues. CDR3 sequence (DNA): TGTGCCAGCAGTCCCCAAGGGGGAATGAACACTGAAGCTTTCTTT. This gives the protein CASSPQGGMNTEAFF.

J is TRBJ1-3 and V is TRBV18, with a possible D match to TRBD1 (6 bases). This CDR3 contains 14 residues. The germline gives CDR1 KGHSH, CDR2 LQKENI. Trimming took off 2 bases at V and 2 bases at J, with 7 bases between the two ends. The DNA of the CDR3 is TGTGCCAGCTCACCAGACAGGACTGGAAACACCATATATTTT. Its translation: CASSPDRTGNTIYF.

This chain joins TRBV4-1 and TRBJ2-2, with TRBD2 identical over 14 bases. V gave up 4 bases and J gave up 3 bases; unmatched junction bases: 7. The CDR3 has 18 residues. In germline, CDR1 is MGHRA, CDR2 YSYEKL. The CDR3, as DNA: TGCGCCAGCAGCCGACGGACTAGCGGGAGGACGGACACCGGGGAGCTGTTTTTT. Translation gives CASSRRTSGRTDTGELFF.

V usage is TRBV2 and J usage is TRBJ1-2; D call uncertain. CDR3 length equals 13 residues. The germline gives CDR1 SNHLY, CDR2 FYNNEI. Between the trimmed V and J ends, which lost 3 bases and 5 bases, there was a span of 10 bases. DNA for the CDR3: TGTGCCAGCAGTGAGGCTCGTCTTTATGGCTACACCTTC. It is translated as CASSEARLYGYTF.

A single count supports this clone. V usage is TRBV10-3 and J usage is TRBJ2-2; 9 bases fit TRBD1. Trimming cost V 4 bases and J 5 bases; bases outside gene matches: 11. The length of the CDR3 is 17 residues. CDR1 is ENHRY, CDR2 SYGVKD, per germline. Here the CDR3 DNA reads TGTGCCATCAGTGTCGAAACAGGGGGCGTTCGTACCGGGGAGCTGTTTTTT. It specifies CAISVETGGVRTGELFF.

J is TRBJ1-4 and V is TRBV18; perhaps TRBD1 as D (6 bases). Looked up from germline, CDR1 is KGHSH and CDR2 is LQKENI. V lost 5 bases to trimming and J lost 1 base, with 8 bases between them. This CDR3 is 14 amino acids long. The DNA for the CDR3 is TGTGCCAGCTCATCAGGGGTAACTAATGAAAAACTGTTTTTT. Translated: CASSSGVTNEKLFF.

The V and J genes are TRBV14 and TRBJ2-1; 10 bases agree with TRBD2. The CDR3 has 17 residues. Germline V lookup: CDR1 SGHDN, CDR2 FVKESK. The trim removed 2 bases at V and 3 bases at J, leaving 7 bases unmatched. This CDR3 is CASSQRQGTSVYNEQFF. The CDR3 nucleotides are TGTGCCAGCAGCCAACGCCAAGGGACTAGCGTCTACAATGAGCAGTTCTTC. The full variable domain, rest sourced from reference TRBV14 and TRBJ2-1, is EAGVTQFPSHSVIEKGQTVTLRCDPISGHDNLYWYRRVMGKEIKFLLHFVKESKQDESGMPNNRFLAERTGGTYSTLKVQPAELEDSGVYFCASSQRQGTSVYNEQFFGPGTRLTVL.

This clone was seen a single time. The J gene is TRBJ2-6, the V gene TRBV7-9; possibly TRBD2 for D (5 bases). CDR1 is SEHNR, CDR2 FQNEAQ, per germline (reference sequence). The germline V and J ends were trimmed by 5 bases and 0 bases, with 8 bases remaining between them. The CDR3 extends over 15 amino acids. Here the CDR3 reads CASSPDFSGANVLTF. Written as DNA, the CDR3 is TGTGCCAGCAGCCCGGACTTCTCTGGGGCCAACGTCCTGACTTTC.

In nucleotides, the CDR3 is TGTGCCAGCAGCCCCCGACAGGGAGCCTATGGCTACACCTTC. It yields the protein CASSPRQGAYGYTF. The chain joins TRBV7-9 to TRBJ1-2; 7 nucleotides align to TRBD1. CDR1 and CDR2 from the germline V gene are SEHNR and FQNEAQ (reference sequence). There are 14 residues in the CDR3. The V segment lost 5 bases and the J segment 4 bases; nucleotides outside the gene matches: 7. Full variable domain (rest looked up from reference TRBV7-9 and TRBJ1-2): DTGVSQNPRHKITKRGQNVTFRCDPISEHNRLYWYRQTLGQGPEFLTYFQNEAQLEKSRLLSDRFSAERPKGSFSTLEIQRTEQGDSAMYLCASSPRQGAYGYTFGSGTRLTVV.

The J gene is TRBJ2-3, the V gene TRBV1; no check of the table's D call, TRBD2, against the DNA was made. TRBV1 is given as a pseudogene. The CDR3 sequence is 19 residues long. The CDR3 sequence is CTSSQGPRTSGRGTDTQYF. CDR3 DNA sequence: TGCACCAGCAGCCAAGGCCCCAGGACTAGCGGGAGGGGCACAGATACGCAGTATTTT.

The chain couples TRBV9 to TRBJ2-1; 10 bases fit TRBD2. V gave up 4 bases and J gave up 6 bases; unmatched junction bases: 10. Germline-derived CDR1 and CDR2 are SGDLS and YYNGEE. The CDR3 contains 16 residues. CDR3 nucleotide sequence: TGTGCCAGCAGCTTGAGCGGGAGGGCTTACACCAATGAGCAGTTCTTC. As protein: CASSLSGRAYTNEQFF.

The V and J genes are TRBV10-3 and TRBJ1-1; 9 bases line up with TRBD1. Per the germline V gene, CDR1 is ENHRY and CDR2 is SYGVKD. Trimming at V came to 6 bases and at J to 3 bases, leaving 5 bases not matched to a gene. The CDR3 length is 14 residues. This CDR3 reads CAIRRTGEDTEAFF. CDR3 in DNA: TGTGCCATCAGAAGGACAGGGGAGGACACTGAAGCTTTCTTT.

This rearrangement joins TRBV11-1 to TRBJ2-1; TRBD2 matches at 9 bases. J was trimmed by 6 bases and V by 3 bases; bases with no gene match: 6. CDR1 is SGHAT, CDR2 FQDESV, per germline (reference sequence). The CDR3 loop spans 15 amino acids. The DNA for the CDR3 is TGTGCCAGCAGCTTTTTAGCGGGAGTCGGCAATGAGCAGTTCTTC. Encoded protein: CASSFLAGVGNEQFF.

The CDR3 is CASSLGLLGTGVFGELFF. In DNA form, the CDR3 reads TGTGCCAGCAGCTTAGGACTTTTAGGGACAGGGGTTTTCGGGGAGCTGTTTTTT. The chain employs TRBV11-2 and TRBJ2-2; the match to TRBD1 covers 10 bases. The CDR3 consists of 18 residues. The junction had 12 bases not matched to a gene; V was cut back by 1 base and J by 7 bases. The germline gives CDR1 SGHAT, CDR2 FQNNGV.

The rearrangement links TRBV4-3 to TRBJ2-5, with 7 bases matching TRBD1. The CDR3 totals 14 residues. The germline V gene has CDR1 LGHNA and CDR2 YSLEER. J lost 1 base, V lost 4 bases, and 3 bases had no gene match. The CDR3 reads CASSLGTAQETQYF. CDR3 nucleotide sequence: TGCGCCAGCAGCCTCGGGACAGCCCAAGAGACCCAGTACTTC.